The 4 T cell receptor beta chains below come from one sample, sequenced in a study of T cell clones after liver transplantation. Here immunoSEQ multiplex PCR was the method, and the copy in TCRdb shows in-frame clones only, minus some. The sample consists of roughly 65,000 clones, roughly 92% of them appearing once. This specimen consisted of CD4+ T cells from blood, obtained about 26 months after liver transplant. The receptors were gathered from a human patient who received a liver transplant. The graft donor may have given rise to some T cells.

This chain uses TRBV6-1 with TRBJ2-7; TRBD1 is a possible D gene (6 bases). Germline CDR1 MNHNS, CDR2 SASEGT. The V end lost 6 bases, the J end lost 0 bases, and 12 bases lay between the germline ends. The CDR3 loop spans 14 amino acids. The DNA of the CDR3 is TGTGCCAGCAGCGATCACAGGGCCTCCTACGAGCAGTACTTC. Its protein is CASSDHRASYEQYF.

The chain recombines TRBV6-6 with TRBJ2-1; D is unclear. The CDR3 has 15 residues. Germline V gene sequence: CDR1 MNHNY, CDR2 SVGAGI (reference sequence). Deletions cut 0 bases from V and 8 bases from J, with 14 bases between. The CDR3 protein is CASSYSQGFFDEQFF. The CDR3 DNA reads TGTGCCAGCAGTTACTCCCAAGGCTTTTTCGATGAGCAGTTCTTC.

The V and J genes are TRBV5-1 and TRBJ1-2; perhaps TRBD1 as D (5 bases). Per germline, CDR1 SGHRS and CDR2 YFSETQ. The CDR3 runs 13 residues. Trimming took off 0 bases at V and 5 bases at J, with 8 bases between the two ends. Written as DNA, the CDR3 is TGCGCCAGCAGCTTGGACCAGGGATATGGCTACACCTTC. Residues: CASSLDQGYGYTF.

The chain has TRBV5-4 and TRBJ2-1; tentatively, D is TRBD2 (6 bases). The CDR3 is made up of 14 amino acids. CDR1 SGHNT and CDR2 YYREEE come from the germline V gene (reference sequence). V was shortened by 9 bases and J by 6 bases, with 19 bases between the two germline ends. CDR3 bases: TGTGCCACCCACGGGACTTCTTCCCTCAATGAGCAGTTCTTC. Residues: CATHGTSSLNEQFF.